These 20 T cell receptor beta chains came from one sample sequenced in a study of blood T cell repertoires in COVID-19. The data were produced by immunoSEQ multiplex PCR, yet TCRdb's version contains in-frame clones alone and is incomplete. The sample records about 74,000 clones, more than 75% being singletons. The sequenced sample was peripheral blood. These TCRs come from a human donor in a cohort sampled during active COVID-19.

The rearrangement links TRBV29-1 to TRBJ1-1; 7 bases match TRBD1. This CDR3 contains 12 residues. The junction had 8 bases not matched to a gene; V was cut back by 7 bases and J by 6 bases. Per the germline V gene, CDR1 is SQVTM and CDR2 is ANQGSEA. CDR3 sequence (DNA): TGCAGCGGGTACAGGGGCGTCGCTGAAGCTTTCTTT. Translated, it gives CSGYRGVAEAFF.

This chain connects TRBV5-4 to TRBJ1-3, with D tentatively TRBD1 (6 bases). Germline assignment: CDR1 SGHNT and CDR2 YYREEE (reference sequence). Trimming took off 2 bases at V and 2 bases at J, with 8 bases between the two ends. The CDR3 has 14 amino acids. The CDR3 protein is CASSLGTPGNTIYF. In DNA, the CDR3 is TGTGCCAGCAGCTTAGGGACACCTGGAAACACCATATATTTT.

This clone was counted a single time. The chain uses TRBV30 and TRBJ1-1; D possibly corresponds to TRBD1 (6 bases). This CDR3 is built from 12 residues. The germline V and J ends were trimmed by 2 bases and 11 bases, with 15 bases remaining between them. CDR1 is GTSNPN, CDR2 SVGIG, per germline (reference sequence). The DNA of the CDR3 is TGTGCCTGGAGTCCAGGGGAAATCAGGGCTTTCTTT. This encodes CAWSPGEIRAFF.

This chain links TRBV13 with TRBJ2-7, with D possibly being TRBD2 (6 bases). This CDR3 region has 14 residues. V shed 5 bases and J shed 2 bases, with 13 bases lying between them. Germline V lookup: CDR1 PRHDT, CDR2 FYEKMQ (reference sequence). CDR3 in amino acids: CASSLGGPPYEQYF. The CDR3 nucleotides are TGTGCCAGCAGCCTGGGGGGACCGCCCTACGAGCAGTACTTC.

With regard to this clone: An end of the junction differs from the germline gene, which may be a read error. This chain joins TRBV7-7 and TRBJ2-7; 9 nucleotides line up with TRBD1. The CDR3 length is 15 residues. In germline, CDR1 is SSHAT, CDR2 FNYEAQ (reference sequence). The CDR3 region is CASSLGTGFSYEQYF. CDR3 in DNA: TGTGCTAGCAGCTTAGGGACAGGGTTCTCCTACGAGCAGTACTTC. The full variable domain, rest sourced from reference TRBV7-7 and TRBJ2-7, is GAGVSQSPRYKVTKRGQDVTLRCDPISSHATLYWYQQALGQGPEFLTYFNYEAQPDKSGLPSDRFSAERPEGSISTLTIQRTEQRDSAMYRCASSLGTGFSYEQYFGPGTRLTVT.

The chain couples TRBV30 to TRBJ1-5; possibly TRBD1 for D (5 bases). Trimming removed 4 bases at V and 2 bases at J, with 21 bases between. Germline V gene data show CDR1 as GTSNPN and CDR2 as SVGIG (reference sequence). This CDR3 has 17 residues. Written as DNA, the CDR3 is TGTGCCTGGAACACCCCCGCGGCGGGGGACGGCAATCAGCCCCAGCATTTT. It is translated as CAWNTPAAGDGNQPQHF.

V is TRBV29-1 and J is TRBJ1-5, with 7 bases lining up with TRBD1. Unmatched junction bases numbered 4, after V lost 1 base and J lost 7 bases. This CDR3 has 13 residues. Looked up from germline, CDR1 is SQVTM and CDR2 is ANQGSEA. The CDR3 spells CSVEGQGGQPQHF. The CDR3 DNA is TGCAGCGTTGAAGGACAGGGTGGGCAGCCCCAGCATTTT.

The V and J genes are TRBV2 and TRBJ2-7; TRBD2 aligns across 13 bases. Germline CDR1 SNHLY, CDR2 FYNNEI. The CDR3 is made up of 15 amino acids. The V segment lost 6 bases and the J segment 0 bases; nucleotides outside the gene matches: 2. DNA of the CDR3: TGTGCCAGCAGCGGACTAGCGGGGGACTCCTACGAGCAGTACTTC. It specifies CASSGLAGDSYEQYF.

This clone was observed once. This rearrangement joins TRBV5-6 to TRBJ1-5, with D maybe TRBD1 (6 bases). Germline V CDR1 and CDR2: SGHDT, YYEEEE. Trimming took 4 bases from V and 3 from J, leaving 11 bases between them. The CDR3 is 14 amino acids. Written as DNA, the CDR3 is TGTGCCAGCAGCCTAACAGGGTACAATCAGCCCCAGCATTTT. Protein product: CASSLTGYNQPQHF.

This clone was found once. The CDR3 bases are TGTGCCAGTAGTTCGGGTTGGACAGTTTACGACTATGGCTACACCTTC. Translation gives CASSSGWTVYDYGYTF. This chain connects TRBV19 to TRBJ1-2; weak D call: TRBD1 (6 bases). Germline V CDR1 and CDR2: LNHDA, SQIVND (reference sequence). The length of the CDR3 is 16 residues. V was shortened by 5 bases and J by 3 bases, with 19 bases between the two germline ends. Together with reference TRBV19 and TRBJ1-2, the CDR3 gives the full variable domain: DGGITQSPKYLFRKEGQNVTLSCEQNLNHDAMYWYRQDPGQGLRLIYYSQIVNDFQKGDIAEGYSVSREKKESFPLTVTSAQKNPTAFYLCASSSGWTVYDYGYTFGSGTRLTVV.

This sequence joins TRBV9 and TRBJ2-7, with 8 bases that match TRBD1. The CDR3 covers 15 residues. Trimming removed 4 bases from V and 6 bases from J; junction bases left unmatched: 12. Germline CDR1 reads SGDLS; CDR2 reads YYNGEE. The chain's CDR3 is CASSTRQGSSSEQYF. For the CDR3, the DNA is TGTGCCAGCAGCACCCGACAGGGGAGTAGCTCCGAGCAGTACTTC.

The chain joins TRBV19 to TRBJ1-5, with a weak D call TRBD1 (5 bases). The CDR3 loop spans 14 amino acids. V shed 3 bases and J shed 5 bases, with 11 bases lying between them. The germline V gene has CDR1 LNHDA and CDR2 SQIVND (reference sequence). The CDR3 sequence: CASSIFSGDQPQHF. The DNA of the CDR3 is TGTGCCAGTAGTATCTTTTCGGGGGATCAGCCCCAGCATTTT.

The chain carries TRBV4-2 and TRBJ2-5, with 12 bases matching TRBD2. The CDR3 totals 18 residues. Germline lookup yields CDR1 LGHNA and CDR2 YNFKEQ. The V and J ends lost 0 bases and 9 bases, in that order; junction bases with no gene match: 14. CDR3 bases: TGTGCCAGCAGCCAAGATCCACGTCGGACTAGCGGGGCCGGGGCCCAGTACTTC. Its protein product is CASSQDPRRTSGAGAQYF.

This chain links TRBV5-1 with TRBJ1-3; D remains unclear. The CDR3 is 15 amino acids. V lost 3 bases and J lost 0, with 10 bases in between. The germline gives CDR1 SGHRS, CDR2 YFSETQ. The chain's CDR3 is CASSSQPFSGNTIYF. The CDR3 DNA reads as TGCGCCAGCAGCTCACAACCGTTCTCTGGAAACACCATATATTTT.

V and J are TRBV5-8 and TRBJ1-1; D might be TRBD1 (6 bases). The ends were cut back, 4 bases at V and 5 bases at J, with 18 bases in the middle. The CDR3 consists of 15 residues. Germline CDR1 reads SGHTS; CDR2 reads YDEGEE. The CDR3 protein is CASSPIKGVWTEAFF. CDR3 nucleotide sequence: TGTGCCAGCAGCCCGATTAAGGGGGTTTGGACTGAAGCTTTCTTT.

This clone was observed at least ten times. The CDR3 region is CASSLAAGVGSYEQYF. The CDR3 region has the DNA TGTGCCAGCAGCTTGGCCGCGGGCGTCGGGTCCTACGAGCAGTACTTC. The J gene is TRBJ2-7, the V gene TRBV5-6; possible D gene TRBD2, 5 bases. The CDR3 is 16 residues long. Trimming took off 0 bases at V and 1 base at J, with 14 bases between the two ends. Looked up from germline, CDR1 is SGHDT and CDR2 is YYEEEE.

This sequence joins TRBV9 and TRBJ1-4, with 7 bases fitting TRBD1. The CDR3 has 16 residues. Unmatched junction bases numbered 10, after V lost 0 bases and J lost 8 bases. Per the germline V gene, CDR1 is SGDLS and CDR2 is YYNGEE. The CDR3 DNA reads TGTGCCAGCAGCGTAGCTGTGAGGGGGCAAGGAGAAAAACTGTTTTTT. Translated: CASSVAVRGQGEKLFF. The whole variable domain, filled in from reference TRBV9 and TRBJ1-4, reads DSGVTQTPKHLITATGQRVTLRCSPRSGDLSVYWYQQSLDQGLQFLIQYYNGEERAKGNILERFSAQQFPDLHSELNLSSLELGDSALYFCASSVAVRGQGEKLFFGSGTQLSVL.

V is TRBV9 and J is TRBJ2-7, with 7 bases fitting TRBD2. Germline CDR1 SGDLS, CDR2 YYNGEE. Losses at the gene ends were 4 bases for V and 2 bases for J; bases not matched to a gene: 18. The CDR3 has 18 residues. The CDR3: CASSPRGVQRGATYEQYF. As DNA, the CDR3 is TGTGCCAGCAGCCCCCGGGGGGTCCAGCGGGGCGCTACCTACGAGCAGTACTTC.

This clone was seen a single time. The rearrangement uses TRBV18 and TRBJ1-1; D gene ambiguous. Germline V gene sequence: CDR1 KGHSH, CDR2 LQKENI. Trimming stripped 9 bases from V and 0 bases from J, with 11 bases between. This CDR3 spans 13 amino acids. DNA of the CDR3: TGTGCCAGTCTGGCAGATCTGAACACTGAAGCTTTCTTT. It specifies CASLADLNTEAFF.

The chain links TRBV19 to TRBJ2-7, with D perhaps TRBD1 (6 bases). CDR1 is LNHDA and CDR2 is SQIVND in the germline V gene (reference sequence). Trimming took off 5 bases at V and 5 bases at J, with 19 bases between the two ends. The CDR3 runs to 15 residues. The CDR3 sequence is CASSLGTMVTDEQYF. The CDR3 DNA follows: TGTGCCAGTAGTCTCGGGACAATGGTCACCGACGAGCAGTACTTC. Variable domain in full (rest from reference TRBV19 and TRBJ2-7): DGGITQSPKYLFRKEGQNVTLSCEQNLNHDAMYWYRQDPGQGLRLIYYSQIVNDFQKGDIAEGYSVSREKKESFPLTVTSAQKNPTAFYLCASSLGTMVTDEQYFGPGTRLTVT.